One sample yielded the 3 T cell receptor beta chains listed below, sequenced in a study of shared clonotypes between healthy human individuals. Only in-frame clones appear in the TCRdb table, and some are missing; sequencing was by immunoSEQ multiplex PCR. The sample consists of roughly 2.5 million clones, around 94% of them appearing once. The specimen sequenced was naive CD4+ T cells sorted from blood. Subset: CD45RA+ positively selected. Receptor source: a man between 18 and 35 years old in good health.

This chain joins TRBV30 and TRBJ2-1; TRBD2 aligns across 12 bases. The CDR3 totals 15 residues. Trimming at V came to 2 bases and at J to 8 bases, leaving 7 bases not matched to a gene. CDR1 is GTSNPN, CDR2 SVGIG, per germline (reference sequence). As DNA, the CDR3 is TGTGCCTGGAGTAGGCTAGCGGGAGGGCTCTATGAGCAGTTCTTC. Encoded protein: CAWSRLAGGLYEQFF.

The chain is built from TRBV6-6 and TRBJ2-3; tentative D call: TRBD2 (6 bases). This CDR3 has 14 residues. Trimming left V 6 bases short and J 4 bases short, with 14 bases between. Germline V gene lookup returns CDR1 MNHNY and CDR2 SVGAGI (reference sequence). CDR3 nucleotides: TGTGCCAGCAGCCCCCCGGCGGGGTCAGATACGCAGTATTTT. This translates into CASSPPAGSDTQYF.

This clone was observed a single time. V usage is TRBV7-2 and J usage is TRBJ2-2, with D perhaps assigned TRBD1 or TRBD2 (7 bases each). This CDR3 has 15 residues. The ends were cut back, 5 bases at V and 4 bases at J, with 14 bases in the middle. CDR1 and CDR2 from the germline V gene are SGHTA and FQGNSA. CDR3 loop: CASSAGDRPTGELFF. CDR3 DNA sequence: TGTGCCAGCAGCGCGGGGGACAGACCCACCGGGGAGCTGTTTTTT.